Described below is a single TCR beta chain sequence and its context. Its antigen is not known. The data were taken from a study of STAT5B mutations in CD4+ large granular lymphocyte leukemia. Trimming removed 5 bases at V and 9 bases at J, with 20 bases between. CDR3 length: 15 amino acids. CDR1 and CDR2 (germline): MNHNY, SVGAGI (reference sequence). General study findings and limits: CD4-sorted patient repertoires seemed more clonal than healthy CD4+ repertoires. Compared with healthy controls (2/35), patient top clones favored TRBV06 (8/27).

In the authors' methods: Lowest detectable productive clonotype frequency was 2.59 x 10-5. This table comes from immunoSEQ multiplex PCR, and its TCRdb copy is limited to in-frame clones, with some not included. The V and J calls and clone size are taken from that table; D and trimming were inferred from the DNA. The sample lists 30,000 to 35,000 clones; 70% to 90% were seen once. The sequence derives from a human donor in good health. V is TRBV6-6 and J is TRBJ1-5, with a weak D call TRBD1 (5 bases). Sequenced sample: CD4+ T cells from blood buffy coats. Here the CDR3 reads CASSPGDPGISPQHF. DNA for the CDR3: TGTGCCAGCAGTCCGGGGGACCCAGGCATATCGCCCCAGCATTTT.